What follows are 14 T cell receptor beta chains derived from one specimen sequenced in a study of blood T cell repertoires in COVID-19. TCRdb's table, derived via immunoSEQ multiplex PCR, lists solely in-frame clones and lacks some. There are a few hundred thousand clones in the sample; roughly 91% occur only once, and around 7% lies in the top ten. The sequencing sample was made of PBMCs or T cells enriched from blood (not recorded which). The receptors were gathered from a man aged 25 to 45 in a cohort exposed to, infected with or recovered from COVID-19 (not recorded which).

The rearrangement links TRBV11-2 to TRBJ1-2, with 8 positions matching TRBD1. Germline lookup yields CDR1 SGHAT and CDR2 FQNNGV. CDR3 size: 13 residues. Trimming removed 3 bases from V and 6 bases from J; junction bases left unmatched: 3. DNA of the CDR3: TGTGCCAGCAGCTTGACAGGGGTAGATGGCTACACCTTC. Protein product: CASSLTGVDGYTF.

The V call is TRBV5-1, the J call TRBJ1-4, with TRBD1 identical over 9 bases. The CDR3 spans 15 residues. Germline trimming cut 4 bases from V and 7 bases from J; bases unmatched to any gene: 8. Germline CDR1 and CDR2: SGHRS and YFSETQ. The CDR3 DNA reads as TGCGCCAGCAGCGCCGGGACAGGGCAGGGTGAAAAACTGTTTTTT. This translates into CASSAGTGQGEKLFF.

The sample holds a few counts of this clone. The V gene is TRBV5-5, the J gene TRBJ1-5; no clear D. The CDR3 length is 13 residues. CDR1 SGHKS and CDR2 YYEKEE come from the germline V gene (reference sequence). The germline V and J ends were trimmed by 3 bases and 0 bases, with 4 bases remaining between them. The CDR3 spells CASSYSSNQPQHF. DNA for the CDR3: TGTGCCAGCAGCTACAGTAGCAATCAGCCCCAGCATTTT.

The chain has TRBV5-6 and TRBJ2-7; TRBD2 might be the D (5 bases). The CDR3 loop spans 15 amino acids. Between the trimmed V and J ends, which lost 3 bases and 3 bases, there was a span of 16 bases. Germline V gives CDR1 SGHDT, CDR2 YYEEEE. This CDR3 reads CASSSGLTPDYEQYF. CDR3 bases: TGTGCCAGCAGCTCAGGACTGACGCCCGACTACGAGCAGTACTTC.

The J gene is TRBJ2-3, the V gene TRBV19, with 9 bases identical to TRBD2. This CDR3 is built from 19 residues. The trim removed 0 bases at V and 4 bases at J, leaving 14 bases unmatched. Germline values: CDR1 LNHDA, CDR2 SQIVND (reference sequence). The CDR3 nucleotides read TGTGCCAGTAGTATAGATCTATGGAGTGGCGGGAGGGGACCAGATACGCAGTATTTT. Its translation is CASSIDLWSGGRGPDTQYF.

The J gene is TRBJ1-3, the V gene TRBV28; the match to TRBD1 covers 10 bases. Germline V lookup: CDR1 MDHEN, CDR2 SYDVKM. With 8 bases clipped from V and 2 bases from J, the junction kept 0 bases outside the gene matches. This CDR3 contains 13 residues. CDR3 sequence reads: CASGQGAGNTIYF. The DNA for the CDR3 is TGTGCCAGCGGACAGGGGGCTGGAAACACCATATATTTT. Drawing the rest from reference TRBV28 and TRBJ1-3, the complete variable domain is DVKVTQSSRYLVKRTGEKVFLECVQDMDHENMFWYRQDPGLGLRLIYFSYDVKMKEKGDIPEGYSVSREKKERFSLILESASTNQTSMYLCASGQGAGNTIYFGEGSWLTVV.

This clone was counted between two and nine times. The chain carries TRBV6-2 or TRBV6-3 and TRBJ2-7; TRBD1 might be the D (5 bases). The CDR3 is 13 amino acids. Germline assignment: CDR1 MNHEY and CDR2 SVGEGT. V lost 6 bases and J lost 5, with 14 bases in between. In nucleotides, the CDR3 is TGTGCCAGCAGCGAGACAGCCCCTAACGAGCAGTACTTC. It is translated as CASSETAPNEQYF.

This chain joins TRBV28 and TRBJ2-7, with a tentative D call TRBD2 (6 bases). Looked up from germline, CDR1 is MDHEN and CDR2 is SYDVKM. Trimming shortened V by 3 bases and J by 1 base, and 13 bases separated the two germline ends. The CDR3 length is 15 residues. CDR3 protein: CASSFHSGSSYEQYF. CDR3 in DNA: TGTGCCAGCAGTTTCCATAGCGGAAGTTCCTACGAGCAGTACTTC.

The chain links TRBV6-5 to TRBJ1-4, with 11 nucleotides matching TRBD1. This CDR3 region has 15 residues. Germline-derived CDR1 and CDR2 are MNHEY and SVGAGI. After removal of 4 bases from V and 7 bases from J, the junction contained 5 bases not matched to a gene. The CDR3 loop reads CASSSTGTGGEKLFF. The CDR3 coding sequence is TGTGCCAGCAGTTCCACCGGGACAGGGGGTGAAAAACTGTTTTTT.

Written as DNA, the CDR3 is TGTGCCAGCAGCCTGCGGACAGGGGTCGGCTCCTATAATTCACCCCTCCACTTT. It is translated as CASSLRTGVGSYNSPLHF. The V gene is TRBV14, the J gene TRBJ1-6; 9 bases fit TRBD1. Germline V gives CDR1 SGHDN, CDR2 FVKESK. The CDR3 covers 18 residues. V was clipped by 4 bases and J by 0 bases; unmatched bases: 7.

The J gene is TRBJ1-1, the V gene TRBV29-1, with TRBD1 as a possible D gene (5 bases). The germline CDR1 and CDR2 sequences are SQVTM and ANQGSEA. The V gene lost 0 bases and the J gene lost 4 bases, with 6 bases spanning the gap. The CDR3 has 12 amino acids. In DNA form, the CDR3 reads TGCAGCGTTGAAGAAGGGGTCACTGAAGCTTTCTTT. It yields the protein CSVEEGVTEAFF.

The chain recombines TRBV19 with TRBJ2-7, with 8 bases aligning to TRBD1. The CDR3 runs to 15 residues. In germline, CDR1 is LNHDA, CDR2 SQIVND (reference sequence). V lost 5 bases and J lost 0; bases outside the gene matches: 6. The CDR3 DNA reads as TGTGCCAGTAGTCCGCGGACAGGGCGCTCCTACGAGCAGTACTTC. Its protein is CASSPRTGRSYEQYF.

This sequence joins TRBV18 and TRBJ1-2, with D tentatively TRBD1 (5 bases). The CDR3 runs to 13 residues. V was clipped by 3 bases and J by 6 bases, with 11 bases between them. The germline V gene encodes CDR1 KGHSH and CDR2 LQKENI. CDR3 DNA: TGTGCCAGCTCACCTATCGGCAGGGATGGCTACACCTTC. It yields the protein CASSPIGRDGYTF. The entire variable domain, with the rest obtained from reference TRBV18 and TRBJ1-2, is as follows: NAGVMQNPRHLVRRRGQEARLRCSPMKGHSHVYWYRQLPEEGLKFMVYLQKENIIDESGMPKERFSAEFPKEGPSILRIQQVVRGDSAAYFCASSPIGRDGYTFGSGTRLTVV.

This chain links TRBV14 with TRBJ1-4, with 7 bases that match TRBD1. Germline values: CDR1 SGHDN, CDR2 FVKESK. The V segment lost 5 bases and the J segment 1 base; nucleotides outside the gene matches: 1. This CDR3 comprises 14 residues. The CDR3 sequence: CASSRQGTNEKLFF. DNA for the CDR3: TGTGCCAGCAGCAGACAGGGAACTAATGAAAAACTGTTTTTT.